The 9 T cell receptor beta chains presented below share a single source sample, sequenced in a study of Ad26.COV2.S vaccination and SARS-CoV-2 variants. This sample's treatment: some 19 received Ad26.COV2.S at low or high dose, single or two shots; five or six received placebo; per-sample allocation not given. After the first vaccine or placebo injection, samples were drawn on day 63. Profiling relied on immunoSEQ multiplex PCR, and the TCRdb table lists in-frame clones only, not all of them. The sample holds 350,000 to 500,000 clones, approximately 88% seen once. The sample was peripheral blood, taken in a trial of Ad26.COV2.S vaccine versus placebo. These receptors all stem from a person aged 18-65 years who received the Ad26.COV2.S COVID-19 vaccine or a placebo.

The sample holds many counts of this clone. The gene calls are TRBV13 and TRBJ2-7; TRBD1 matches 7 bases. With V trimmed by 4 bases and J by 2 bases, 5 bases remained unmatched. Germline CDR1 is PRHDT and CDR2 is FYEKMQ (reference sequence). This CDR3 region has 14 residues. This CDR3 reads CASSSSGQTYEQYF. The DNA of the CDR3 is TGTGCCAGCAGCTCGTCGGGACAGACCTACGAGCAGTACTTC.

This clone occurred once. The rearrangement uses TRBV6-9 and TRBJ2-7; D remains unclear. Germline CDR1 MNHGY, CDR2 SVAAGI. The ends were cut back, 4 bases at V and 1 base at J, with 11 bases in the middle. The CDR3 has 14 residues. CDR3 residues: CASSSGQESYEQYF. For the CDR3, the DNA is TGTGCCAGCAGTTCGGGTCAGGAATCCTACGAGCAGTACTTC.

The chain links TRBV28 to TRBJ2-7, with D possibly matching TRBD2 (5 bases). V lost 2 bases to trimming and J lost 2 bases, with 10 bases between them. Germline V lookup: CDR1 MDHEN, CDR2 SYDVKM. The CDR3 sequence is 14 residues long. The CDR3 here is CASSLRLPAYEQYF. The CDR3 coding sequence is TGTGCCAGCAGTTTAAGACTACCCGCCTACGAGCAGTACTTC. Looking up the rest from reference TRBV28 and TRBJ2-7 gives the full variable domain: DVKVTQSSRYLVKRTGEKVFLECVQDMDHENMFWYRQDPGLGLRLIYFSYDVKMKEKGDIPEGYSVSREKKERFSLILESASTNQTSMYLCASSLRLPAYEQYFGPGTRLTVT.

V gene TRBV14 combines with J gene TRBJ1-1, with unresolved D. The CDR3 consists of 12 residues. V was shortened by 4 bases and J by 7 bases, with 10 bases between the two germline ends. From germline, CDR1 is SGHDN and CDR2 FVKESK. CDR3 in DNA: TGTGCCAGCAGCCTCTCCGCGCGTGAAGCTTTCTTT. Translating gives CASSLSAREAFF.

This sequence joins TRBV5-6 and TRBJ1-1; the match to TRBD1 covers 7 bases. Germline assignment: CDR1 SGHDT and CDR2 YYEEEE. The CDR3 has 16 residues. Trimming took 4 bases from V and 3 from J; bases not matched to a gene: 12. CDR3 protein: CASSLLGARGDTEAFF. The CDR3 DNA reads as TGTGCCAGCAGCCTCCTGGGGGCCAGGGGGGACACTGAAGCTTTCTTT.

This chain joins TRBV9 and TRBJ2-5; 7 nucleotides align to TRBD1. The CDR3 has 15 amino acids. The J segment lost 4 bases and the V segment lost 4 bases, leaving 10 bases of the junction unmatched. Germline V gene lookup returns CDR1 SGDLS and CDR2 YYNGEE. The CDR3 is CASSLGQGVGETQYF. CDR3 DNA sequence: TGTGCCAGCAGCTTGGGGCAGGGGGTCGGAGAGACCCAGTACTTC.

On this clone itself: The sample contains more than one DNA sequence encoding this CDR3. The V call is TRBV12-3 or TRBV12-4, the J call TRBJ1-5; possible D gene TRBD1, 5 bases. Deletions cut 5 bases from V and 2 bases from J, with 7 bases between. This CDR3 comprises 13 residues. The CDR3 spells CASSLTGNQPQHF. In nucleotides, the CDR3 is TGTGCCAGCAGTCTGACAGGCAATCAGCCCCAGCATTTT.

This chain joins TRBV4-3 and TRBJ2-1; 10 positions agree with TRBD2. CDR1 LGHNA and CDR2 YSLEER come from the germline V gene. V lost 0 bases, J lost 2 bases, and 7 bases stayed unmatched. This CDR3 has 18 amino acids. CDR3 sequence reads: CASSQDSLAGVPYNEQFF. CDR3 nucleotides: TGCGCCAGCAGCCAAGATTCCCTAGCGGGGGTCCCCTACAATGAGCAGTTCTTC.

The V and J genes are TRBV7-6 and TRBJ2-1; D is possibly TRBD2 (6 bases). The CDR3 is made up of 19 amino acids. In germline, CDR1 is SGHVS, CDR2 FNYEAQ. V lost 2 bases and J lost 4, with 24 bases in between. CDR3 bases: TGTGCCAGCAGCTTAAGTCGAGTCGGGGGTGCAGGCCAATACAATGAGCAGTTCTTC. This encodes CASSLSRVGGAGQYNEQFF.